Reported below is one T cell receptor (beta chain). Its antigen is currently not known. No much larger clonotype is one base removed from it; base qualities were not supplied. The sample originates from a study of CD8+ T cells in alopecia areata (dated by TCRdb to 2017 to 2018). Describing the broader study: The treated patients, all with moderate-to-severe alopecia areata, were enrolled in an open-label pilot trial of oral tofacitinib given at 5 to 10 mg twice daily. Patients received tofacitinib for 6 to 18 months and were then followed off drug for 6 months to check for delayed response and recurrence. High-throughput TCRbeta sequencing was used to examine T cell clonal expansion in alopecia areata in both the C3H/HeJ mouse model and human patients. Clonality in the scalp was compared among normal scalp (n=4), patchy alopecia areata scalp (n=8), and alopecia totalis/universalis scalp (n=8). TCRbeta CDR3 regions were amplified by immunoSEQ multiplex PCR with 35 Vbeta forward and 13 Jbeta reverse primers. RNA came from the PAXgene miRNA kit for fixed scalp, the miRNeasy kit for PBMCs, and the RNeasy kit for mouse skin. The SALT score, which quantifies the percentage of affected scalp surface area, was used to measure disease severity in treated patients. Biopsies were taken from tofacitinib-treated patients at baseline and at 4 and 24 weeks of treatment, and a later scalp biopsy was taken in several of the tofacitinib-treated patients. On the human side, TCRbeta sequencing was run on scalp tissue and on sorted CD4+ and CD8+ peripheral blood T cells from healthy controls and from alopecia areata patients with either patchy or totalis/universalis disease. Here is what the overall study found, with its caveats: Because the treated cohort was small and included a single nonresponder, larger studies are needed to assess links between baseline CD8+ expansion and response. During tofacitinib treatment, many expanded lesional clones remained in scalp and blood, and this persistence may partly explain relapse after treatment is stopped. Tofacitinib significantly lowered scalp clonality and the number of expanded CD8+ clones among the top 100 scalp clones. Compared with mice, TCR sequences shared between patients were less clear, possibly partly because of HLA diversity across the patient population. Unlike mouse skin, which is dominated by gammadelta T cells, normal human skin has resident alphabeta T cells that are also sequenced, and this complicates analysis of the scalp TCR repertoire. Compared with normal scalp, lesional scalp, particularly in alopecia totalis/universalis, had higher clonality and more expanded CD8+ clones, which suggests antigenic drive.

The CDR3 runs 11 amino acids, cysteine and phenylalanine included. Only the CDR3 part of the read is kept: 33 bases, read in frame from the first base. V drops 6 bases and J drops 6 bases, leaving 6 bases in between. The germline V gene supplies CDR1 MDHEN and CDR2 SYDVKM. What the treatment or condition label conveys for this sample: oral pan-JAK inhibitor, 5-10 mg twice daily. From alopecia areata patients, peripheral blood was collected along with lesional scalp punch biopsies. PBMCs were separated by density centrifugation and stained for CD3, CD4 and CD8, after which CD4+ and CD8+ T cells were sorted on a FACSAria. Library construction relied on the immunoSEQ multiplex PCR assay. RNA was extracted from all samples and reverse transcribed into cDNA as template for TCR sequencing. First-strand cDNA was synthesized using SuperScript III with a 2:1 mix of oligo-dT and random hexamers. A synthetic immune receptor repertoire was used to measure amplification bias, and any remaining bias was corrected computationally. The authors' analysis ran thus. Raw reads were preprocessed to remove errors, and CDR3 was defined by IMGT conventions from the conserved cysteine to phenylalanine. To get clonality, Shannon entropy was normalized by log2 of the number of productive unique TCRs and the result was subtracted from 1. Whether scalp clones were CD4 or CD8 was inferred by matching scalp TCRbeta sequences against CD4 and CD8 repertoires sorted from blood. The source is immuneACCESS, and TCRdb retained only in-frame sequences with V and J called. Part of the clones is not carried over; for the studies checked, unresolved V genes explain less than half of this, and the remainder is unexplained. The V and J calls and clone size come from that table; D and trimming were worked out from the DNA. This sample lists more than 95,000 clones; 85% to 90% were detected once. Over 8.5% of the sample comes from the top ten.

The sequence came from a human donor with alopecia areata. The sequence is built from TRBV28 and TRBJ2-1; no D segment can be confidently identified. The input for sequencing was CD8+ T cells sorted from blood, taken at approximately week 30, from a patient treated with tofacitinib. For the CDR3, the sequence is CASSEGNEQFF. The bases are TGTGCCAGCAGCGAAGGCAATGAGCAGTTCTTC.